A single sample gave rise to the 5 T cell receptor beta chains below, sequenced in a study of spatial heterogeneity in lung cancer. Time point in this sample: blood at routine non-recurrence follow-up after resection. TCRdb reprocessed the 5' RACE reads via MiXCR and lists one record per CDR3 protein. The table has under 150,000 distinct CDR3 sequences, 11% seen once. The material was PBMCs, obtained at follow-up. These receptors came from a female donor with early-stage non-small cell lung cancer.

This clonotype has only a few counts. This sequence joins TRBV20-1 and TRBJ2-1; possibly TRBD2 for D (6 bases). CDR1 is DFQATT, CDR2 SNEGSKA, per germline (reference sequence). CDR3 length equals 14 residues. Trimming removed 3 bases from V and 7 bases from J, with 16 bases in between. The CDR3 loop reads CSASFRGLLNEQFF. The CDR3, as DNA: TGCAGTGCTAGCTTTCGGGGACTGTTAAATGAGCAGTTCTTC.

This clonotype was counted between two and nine times. The genes are TRBV6-2 or TRBV6-3 and TRBJ2-3; possibly TRBD1 or TRBD2 for D (5 bases each). Trimming removed 8 bases from V and 5 bases from J, with 14 bases in between. Germline V lookup: CDR1 MNHEY, CDR2 SVGEGT. CDR3 length: 13 amino acids. The CDR3 region is CASRDVEKDTQYF. CDR3 coding DNA: TGTGCCAGCCGGGACGTGGAGAAAGATACGCAGTATTTT.

This clonotype has just a few counts. V is TRBV28 and J is TRBJ1-3, with D unclear. The CDR3 runs to 15 residues. V lost 0 bases and J lost 0, with 6 bases in between. CDR1 and CDR2 (germline): MDHEN, SYDVKM. CDR3 sequence reads: CASSLWQSSGNTIYF. CDR3 nucleotide sequence: TGTGCCAGCAGTTTATGGCAAAGCTCTGGAAACACCATATATTTT.

The gene calls are TRBV28 and TRBJ2-2, with D uncertain. Germline CDR1 MDHEN, CDR2 SYDVKM. This CDR3 comprises 16 residues. The V end lost 6 bases, the J end lost 3 bases, and 17 bases lay between the germline ends. CDR3 coding DNA: TGTGCCAGCAGACCCGACCTTCCTGCTGACACCGGGGAGCTGTTTTTT. It yields the protein CASRPDLPADTGELFF.

The CDR3 is CASSFEGGSNEQFF. The CDR3 coding sequence is TGTGCCAGCAGCTTCGAGGGAGGGTCCAATGAGCAGTTCTTC. The V gene is TRBV5-6, the J gene TRBJ2-1; 7 bases agree with TRBD2. Germline V gives CDR1 SGHDT, CDR2 YYEEEE. The CDR3 sequence is 14 residues long. After removal of 2 bases from V and 6 bases from J, the junction contained 5 bases not matched to a gene. Combining the CDR3 with reference TRBV5-6 and TRBJ2-1 gives the whole variable domain DAGVTQSPTHLIKTRGQQVTLRCSPKSGHDTVSWYQQALGQGPQFIFQYYEEEERQRGNFPDRFSGHQFPNYSSELNVNALLLGDSALYLCASSFEGGSNEQFFGPGTRLTVL.